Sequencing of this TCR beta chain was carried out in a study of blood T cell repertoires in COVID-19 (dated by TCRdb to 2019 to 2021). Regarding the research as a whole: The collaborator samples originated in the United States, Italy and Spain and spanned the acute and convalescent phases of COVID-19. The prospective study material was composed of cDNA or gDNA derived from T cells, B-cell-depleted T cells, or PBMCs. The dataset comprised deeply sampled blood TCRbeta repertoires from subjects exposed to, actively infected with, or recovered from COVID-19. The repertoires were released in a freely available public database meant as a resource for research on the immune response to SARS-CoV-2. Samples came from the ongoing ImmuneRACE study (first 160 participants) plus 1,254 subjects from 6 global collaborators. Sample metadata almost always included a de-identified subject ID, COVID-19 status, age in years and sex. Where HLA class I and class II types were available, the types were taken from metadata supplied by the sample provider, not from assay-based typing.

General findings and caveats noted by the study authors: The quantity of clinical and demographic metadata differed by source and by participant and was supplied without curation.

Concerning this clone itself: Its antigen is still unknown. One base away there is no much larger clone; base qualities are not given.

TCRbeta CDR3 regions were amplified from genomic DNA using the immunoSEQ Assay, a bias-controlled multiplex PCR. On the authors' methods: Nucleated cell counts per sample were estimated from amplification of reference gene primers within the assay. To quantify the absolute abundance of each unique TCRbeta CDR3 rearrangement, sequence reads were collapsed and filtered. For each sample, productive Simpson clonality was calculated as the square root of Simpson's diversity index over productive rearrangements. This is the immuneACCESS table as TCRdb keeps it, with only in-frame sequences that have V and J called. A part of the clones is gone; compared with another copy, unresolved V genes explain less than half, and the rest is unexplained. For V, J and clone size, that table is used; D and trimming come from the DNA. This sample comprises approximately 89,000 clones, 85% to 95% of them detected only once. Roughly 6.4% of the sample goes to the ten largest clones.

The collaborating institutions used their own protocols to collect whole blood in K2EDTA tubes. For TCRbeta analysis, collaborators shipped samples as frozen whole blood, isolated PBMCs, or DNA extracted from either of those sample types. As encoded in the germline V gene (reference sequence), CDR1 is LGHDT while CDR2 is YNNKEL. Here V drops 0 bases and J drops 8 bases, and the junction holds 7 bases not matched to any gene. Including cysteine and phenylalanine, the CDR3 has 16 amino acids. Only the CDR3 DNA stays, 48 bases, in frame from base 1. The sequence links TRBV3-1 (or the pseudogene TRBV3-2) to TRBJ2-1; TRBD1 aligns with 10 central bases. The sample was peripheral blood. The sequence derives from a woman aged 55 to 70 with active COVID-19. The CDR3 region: CASSQDYTGTGDEQFF. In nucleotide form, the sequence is TGTGCCAGCAGCCAAGATTACACCGGGACAGGGGATGAGCAGTTCTTC.